This entry features one T cell receptor (beta chain) sequence. Which antigen it targets is not known. One base away there is no much larger clone; base qualities are not given. The CDR3 covers 14 residues, taking in both the cysteine and the phenylalanine. Kept here is only the CDR3 DNA, which spans 42 bases and is read in frame from base 1. CDR1 and CDR2 were assigned from the germline V gene as MNHEY and SVGEGT. The library relied on 5' RACE. These reads were obtained on an Illumina HiSeq 2500. The second PCR ran for roughly 6 to 11 cycles and used a J-beta primer mix along with a sample-barcoded 5' primer. A template-switch 5' adaptor carrying 12 random nucleotides introduced a unique molecular identifier onto each TCR beta cDNA molecule. Each sample yielded at least 2.5 million CDR3-containing paired-end reads. The Mint cDNA synthesis kit, primed by a TRBC-specific oligonucleotide, was used to synthesize first-strand cDNA from all RNA. All cDNA was treated with uracil-DNA glycosylase and then went through a first 18-cycle PCR with the universal primers M1SS and BC2_uni_R. Per the original workflow: For normalization, 1 million high-quality reads, each with a distinct molecular identifier, were randomly selected from each sample. Instead of being binned into consensus sequences, reads with shared molecular identifiers were discarded. MiTCR, with a Q25 quality threshold and the strictest error-elimination algorithm, was used for CDR3 identification, clonotype clustering and error correction. Lower-bound total TCR beta diversity was estimated with a nonparametric unseen species model using Euler transformation. In TCRdb, the public reads were trimmed at Q25 with fastp and aligned with MiXCR, with productive beta chains retained. Each CDR3 protein appears once, grouped with its most common genes and DNA. The V and J calls were not made by the authors but by TCRdb's processing. The sample data list 800,000 to 900,000 distinct CDR3 sequences, and around 62% of these were observed just once. The top ten clonotypes cover 28% of the sample.

This entry comes from a study of blood T cells in healthy people across ages (dated by TCRdb to between 2015 and 2017). General notes on the study: In model experiments, roughly one uniquely barcoded TCR beta cDNA molecule per two T cells was captured by template switching. Two additional independent replicas of 1 million unique cDNA reads from the same blood draw were analyzed for two donors (one aged 18 to 29 and one aged 80 or older). Using deep sequencing normalized with unique cDNA molecular identifiers, the study measured how TCR beta repertoire diversity changes with age. Donors of different ages were randomly distributed across sequencing lanes to avoid experimental bias. The donors were divided into four age groups: young (average 16 years), middle-aged (roughly 40), aged (about 61) and long-lived (roughly 82).

Results and caveats for the whole study, not just this receptor: Since profiling was done on bulk unsorted PBMCs, naive and antigen-experienced compartments could not be conclusively compared. Donor CMV infection status was unknown, potentially confounding age-related changes in expanded clonotypes. A strong correlation was found between observed TCR beta diversity and the percentage of naive T cells measured by flow cytometry. Compared with the aged group, the long-lived group had more naive CD4+ T cells, fewer expanded clones and increased TCR diversity, suggesting age selection. Estimates of total diversity based on one million sequenced T cells were considered lower bounds and underestimates. Observed TCR beta diversity per million T cells fell roughly linearly with age, and a significant reduction was already apparent by age around 36.

The donors were 40 or so Caucasian individuals from Russia, aged roughly 6 to 100 years, who were systemically healthy. Ten milliliters of peripheral blood were drawn from each donor into EDTA-treated Vacutainer tubes. Ficoll-Paque density-gradient centrifugation was used to isolate PBMCs, with at least 6.5 million per sample. Trizol reagent was used to extract total RNA from the PBMCs, yielding at least 6 micrograms per sample. Naive CD45RAhigh/CD27high T cell percentages were measured by flow cytometry on a PBMC aliquot from every donor. The chain is assembled from TRBV6-2 or TRBV6-3 and TRBJ2-4; the junction holds 8 bases that match TRBD1. The better agreement between TRBJ2-7 and the DNA end casts doubt on the J call. Sequenced material: blood. The sequence was obtained from a man aged 30 to 45 in good health. The CDR3 sequence is CASSRTGFKNEQYF. The bases are TGTGCCAGCAGTCGGACAGGGTTTAAGAACGAGCAGTACTTC.